This T cell receptor beta chain derives from a study of neurological immune-mediated disorders. The study, taken as a whole, reports: On phylogenetic grouping, the repertoires of 18 of 34 multiple sclerosis patients fell within one related-CDR3 cluster, constituting a possible signature. The highest TCR clonal expansion occurred in HTLV-1-associated myelopathy; multiple sclerosis fell below healthy controls. Sharing of CDR3 amino acid sequences among expanded clones across subjects was absent, suggesting private repertoires in all groups.

Concerning this clonotype itself: Its antigen is unknown.

The cDNA was generated through 5'RACE incorporating 10-nucleotide random UMIs. TCRdb re-derived calls from the 5' RACE reads in MiXCR, one entry per CDR3 protein. The table has some 43,000 distinct CDR3 sequences, approximately 2.4% seen once; the top ten hold about 12%. V was clipped by 4 bases and J by 6 bases; unmatched bases: 13. CDR3 length: 15 amino acids. Germline lookup yields CDR1 SQVTM and CDR2 ANQGSEA. The sample taken for sequencing was PBMCs. The rearrangement links TRBV29-1 to TRBJ1-1, with 8 bases lining up with TRBD1. The TCR comes from a man aged 25 to 45 with multiple sclerosis. Here the CDR3 reads CSVGHRQGPGPEAFF. Written as DNA, the CDR3 is TGCAGCGTTGGACATAGACAGGGGCCAGGCCCTGAAGCTTTCTTT.